A single sample gave rise to the 19 T cell receptor beta chains below, sequenced in a study of spatial heterogeneity in lung cancer. The time point was: sample taken at primary tumor resection. TCRdb recomputed calls from the 5' RACE reads with MiXCR, one row per CDR3 protein. The data contain 11,000 to 15,000 distinct CDR3 sequences, around 4.7% of them seen just once; the ten biggest clones take up roughly 18%. Their cognate antigens are unknown. Findings of the study overall: In tumors, expanded intratumoral alpha and beta TCR counts tracked mutation counts.

Sequencing was performed on lung tumor tissue, taken at surgery. Every receptor here comes from a female donor with early-stage non-small cell lung cancer.

Ten or more counts support this clonotype. The rearrangement uses TRBV7-9 and TRBJ2-3, with TRBD2 as a possible D gene (6 bases). CDR1 is SEHNR, CDR2 FQNEAQ, per germline (reference sequence). Trimming took off 3 bases at V and 6 bases at J, with 16 bases between the two ends. The CDR3 has 15 amino acids. The CDR3 DNA follows: TGTGCCAGCAGCTTTAATGGGCGGGGTGAGGATACGCAGTATTTT. Translating it yields CASSFNGRGEDTQYF.

This clonotype is labeled medium-sized (0.01 to 0.1%). This sequence joins TRBV7-2 and TRBJ2-3; TRBD2 aligns across 7 bases. CDR3 length: 15 amino acids. The J segment lost 5 bases and the V segment lost 3 bases, leaving 8 bases of the junction unmatched. Germline V gene data show CDR1 as SGHTA and CDR2 as FQGNSA. CDR3 amino acids: CASSFPGGSEDTQYF. The CDR3 DNA is TGTGCCAGCAGCTTTCCGGGGGGATCAGAAGATACGCAGTATTTT.

In its sample, this clonotype was seen many times. This chain joins TRBV28 and TRBJ2-2, with TRBD1 identical over 8 bases. CDR3 size: 16 residues. Germline CDR1 reads MDHEN; CDR2 reads SYDVKM. V dropped 6 bases and J dropped 4; count of bases not matched to a gene: 10. In nucleotides, the CDR3 is TGTGCCAGCAGCTTAGGACAGGGCGGGCGCACCGGGGAGCTGTTTTTT. The encoded protein is CASSLGQGGRTGELFF.

Points on this clonotype: This may arise from a read error, as a much more abundant clone is one base away. The final CDR3 position lacks the conserved phenylalanine or tryptophan, pointing to a likely read error. This chain links TRBV12-3 or TRBV12-4 with TRBJ1-1; D is unclear. Trimming removed 3 bases at V and 4 bases at J, with 6 bases between. The CDR3 loop spans 12 amino acids. The CDR3 sequence: CASSFESTEAFL. In DNA form, the CDR3 reads TGTGCCAGCAGTTTTGAGAGCACTGAAGCTTTCCTT.

In this sample, this clonotype turned up many times. The chain's CDR3 is CASSLRATNEKLFF. CDR3 nucleotides: TGTGCCAGCAGCCTCAGGGCGACTAATGAAAAACTGTTTTTT. The chain links TRBV11-2 to TRBJ1-4, with TRBD1 as a possible D gene (5 bases). There are 14 residues in the CDR3. The V gene's germline CDR1 is SGHAT and CDR2 FQNNGV. V dropped 5 bases and J dropped 2 bases, with 9 bases sitting between them.

In this sample, this clonotype turned up many times. The V gene is TRBV25-1, the J gene TRBJ2-2; 7 bases are a match to TRBD1. Germline CDR1 and CDR2: MGHDK and SYGVNS. CDR3 length: 16 residues. Trimming at V came to 1 base and at J to 6 bases, leaving 8 bases not matched to a gene. The CDR3 region has the DNA TGTGCCAGCAGTGAATTCACAGGGGCCCAACCCGGGGAGCTGTTTTTT. Translated, it gives CASSEFTGAQPGELFF.

This clonotype was observed at least ten times. The J gene is TRBJ2-7, the V gene TRBV20-1; D is undetermined. CDR1 is DFQATT and CDR2 is SNEGSKA in the germline V gene (reference sequence). This CDR3 is 12 amino acids long. Trimming shortened V by 1 base and J by 6 bases, and 10 bases separated the two germline ends. DNA for the CDR3: TGCAGTGCTAGAGGGCTTTCGGGCGAGCAGTACTTC. Its protein is CSARGLSGEQYF.

This clonotype appeared many times. This chain links TRBV5-1 with TRBJ2-1, with 8 bases lining up with TRBD1. V gave up 3 bases and J gave up 4 bases; unmatched junction bases: 6. The length of the CDR3 is 15 residues. Germline V gene lookup returns CDR1 SGHRS and CDR2 YFSETQ. This chain's CDR3 is CASSSRQGSYNEQFF. The CDR3 coding sequence is TGCGCCAGCAGCTCTAGACAGGGGTCGTACAATGAGCAGTTCTTC.

The chain combines TRBV7-2 with TRBJ1-2; no firm D call. CDR3 length: 14 residues. Trimming pared 5 bases from V and 8 bases from J, leaving 18 bases between. Germline assignment: CDR1 SGHTA and CDR2 FQGNSA. CDR3 protein: CASSPSESGIGYTF. The CDR3 DNA is TGTGCCAGCAGCCCGTCGGAATCGGGCATAGGCTACACCTTC.

The sample holds many counts of this clonotype. This chain joins TRBV7-9 and TRBJ1-6, with 9 bases lining up with TRBD1. The CDR3 extends over 17 amino acids. The V gene's germline CDR1 is SEHNR and CDR2 FQNEAQ (reference sequence). J gave up 4 bases and V 6 bases, and 10 bases lay outside the gene matches. CDR3 amino acids: CASRRDRAGDYNSPLHF. The CDR3 bases are TGTGCCAGCAGGAGGGACAGGGCGGGTGATTATAATTCACCCCTCCACTTT. The complete variable domain, with remaining parts taken from reference TRBV7-9 and TRBJ1-6, reads DTGVSQNPRHKITKRGQNVTFRCDPISEHNRLYWYRQTLGQGPEFLTYFQNEAQLEKSRLLSDRFSAERPKGSFSTLEIQRTEQGDSAMYLCASRRDRAGDYNSPLHFGNGTRLTVT.

The CDR3 spells CASSQGLEETQYF. CDR3 DNA: TGTGCCAGCAGCCAAGGACTAGAAGAGACCCAGTACTTC. The rearrangement joins TRBV3-1 to TRBJ2-5; a possible D gene is TRBD2 (6 bases). Trimming took off 1 base at V and 3 bases at J, with 6 bases between the two ends. CDR3 length: 13 amino acids. Per the germline V gene, CDR1 is LGHDT and CDR2 is YNNKEL (reference sequence).

This clonotype was seen ten or more times. The V gene is TRBV6-5, the J gene TRBJ1-1, with 9 bases matching TRBD1. V lost 6 bases, J lost 10 bases, and 9 bases stayed unmatched. CDR1 MNHEY and CDR2 SVGAGI come from the germline V gene. The CDR3 length is 13 residues. In nucleotides, the CDR3 is TGTGCCAGCAGAAAGGGACAGGGAGGTGTAGCTTTCTTT. Protein product: CASRKGQGGVAFF.

This clonotype was detected many times. This chain joins TRBV19 and TRBJ2-5; a weak D match, TRBD2 (5 bases). V was trimmed by 3 bases and J by 9 bases, leaving 20 bases between them. Germline V lookup: CDR1 LNHDA, CDR2 SQIVND (reference sequence). This CDR3 has 15 amino acids. The CDR3 DNA reads TGTGCCAGTAGTATTGGCCTAAGTGGGCGGGCGGCCCAGTACTTC. Its translation: CASSIGLSGRAAQYF.

This clonotype was recorded many times. The chain uses TRBV18 and TRBJ2-5, with 10 bases matching TRBD1. The junction had 7 bases not matched to a gene; V was cut back by 4 bases and J by 2 bases. The CDR3 contains 16 residues. Germline V lookup: CDR1 KGHSH, CDR2 LQKENI. The CDR3 is CASSLSGTGEQETQYF. CDR3 sequence (DNA): TGTGCCAGCTCACTCTCCGGGACAGGGGAGCAAGAGACCCAGTACTTC.

This clonotype has at least ten counts. The J gene is TRBJ1-4, the V gene TRBV6-1; TRBD1 agrees at 9 bases. Germline lookup yields CDR1 MNHNS and CDR2 SASEGT. Unmatched junction bases numbered 12, after V lost 6 bases and J lost 7 bases. The CDR3 runs to 16 residues. The CDR3 DNA reads TGTGCCAGCAGAGCCTGGGGGACAGGGACTGGTGAAAAACTGTTTTTT. This encodes CASRAWGTGTGEKLFF.

This clonotype has just a few counts. Compared with germline, one end of the junction differs, possibly owing to a read error. This rearrangement joins TRBV4-1 to TRBJ2-1, with 9 bases fitting TRBD1. This CDR3 region has 16 residues. Germline assignment: CDR1 MGHRA and CDR2 YSYEKL. The CDR3 reads CASSSRQGGVYDEQFF. CDR3 bases: TGCGCCAGCAGCTCCCGACAGGGGGGAGTCTACGATGAGCAGTTCTTC.

This clonotype was observed at least ten times. This rearrangement joins TRBV29-1 to TRBJ2-5; TRBD1 aligns across 8 bases. Germline V gene data show CDR1 as SQVTM and CDR2 as ANQGSEA. The CDR3 has 12 residues. V shed 4 bases, J shed 4 bases, and the junction held 2 bases outside the gene matches. The CDR3 loop reads CSVGGQGETQYF. The CDR3 DNA reads TGCAGCGTTGGCGGACAGGGAGAGACCCAGTACTTC.

This clonotype appeared many times. The V gene is TRBV28, the J gene TRBJ2-6; 12 bases fit TRBD1. The CDR3 length is 19 residues. The germline V gene encodes CDR1 MDHEN and CDR2 SYDVKM. Germline trimming cut 3 bases from V and 0 bases from J; bases unmatched to any gene: 6. The DNA for the CDR3 is TGTGCCAGCAGTTTGTCGGGGACAGGGGGCTTCTCTGGGGCCAACGTCCTGACTTTC. Protein product: CASSLSGTGGFSGANVLTF.

This rearrangement joins TRBV20-1 to TRBJ1-2, with 7 bases identical to TRBD1. This CDR3 is 12 amino acids long. V shed 5 bases, J shed 9 bases, and the junction held 9 bases outside the gene matches. Germline V CDR1 and CDR2: DFQATT, SNEGSKA (reference sequence). The CDR3 DNA sequence: TGCAGTGCTTTCCGACAGGGAGGCCGCTACACCTTC. This gives the protein CSAFRQGGRYTF.